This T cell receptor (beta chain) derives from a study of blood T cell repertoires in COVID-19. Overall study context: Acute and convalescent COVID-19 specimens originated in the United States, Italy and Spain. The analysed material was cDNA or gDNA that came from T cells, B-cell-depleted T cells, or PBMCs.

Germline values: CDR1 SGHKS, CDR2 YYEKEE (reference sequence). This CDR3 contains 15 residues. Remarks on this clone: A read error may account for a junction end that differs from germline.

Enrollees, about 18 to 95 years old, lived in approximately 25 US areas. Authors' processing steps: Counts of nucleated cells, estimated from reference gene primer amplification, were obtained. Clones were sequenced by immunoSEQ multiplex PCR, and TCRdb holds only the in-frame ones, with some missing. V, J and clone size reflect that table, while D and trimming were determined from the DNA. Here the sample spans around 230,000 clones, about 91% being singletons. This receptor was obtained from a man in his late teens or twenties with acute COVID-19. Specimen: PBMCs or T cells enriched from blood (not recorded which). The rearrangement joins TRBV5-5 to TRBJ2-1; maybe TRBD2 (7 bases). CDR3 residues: CASSQDSGAYNEQFF. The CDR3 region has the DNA TGTGCCAGCAGCCAGGACAGCGGGGCCTATAATGAGCAGTTCTTC.